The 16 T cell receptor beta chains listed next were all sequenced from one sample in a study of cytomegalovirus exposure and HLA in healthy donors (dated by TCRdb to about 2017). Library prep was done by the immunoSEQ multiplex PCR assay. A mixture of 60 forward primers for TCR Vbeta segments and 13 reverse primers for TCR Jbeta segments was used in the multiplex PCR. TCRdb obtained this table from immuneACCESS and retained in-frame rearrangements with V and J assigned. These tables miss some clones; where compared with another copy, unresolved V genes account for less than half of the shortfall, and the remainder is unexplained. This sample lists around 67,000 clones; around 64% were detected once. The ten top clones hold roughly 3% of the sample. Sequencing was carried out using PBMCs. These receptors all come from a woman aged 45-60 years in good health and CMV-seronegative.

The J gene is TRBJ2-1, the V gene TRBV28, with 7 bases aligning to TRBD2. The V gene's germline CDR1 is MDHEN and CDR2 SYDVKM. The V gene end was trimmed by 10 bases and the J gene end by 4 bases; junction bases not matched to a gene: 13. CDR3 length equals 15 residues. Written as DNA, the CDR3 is TGTGCCACCAAGGGTGGGGGGAGGGCTTACAATGAGCAGTTCTTC. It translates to CATKGGGRAYNEQFF.

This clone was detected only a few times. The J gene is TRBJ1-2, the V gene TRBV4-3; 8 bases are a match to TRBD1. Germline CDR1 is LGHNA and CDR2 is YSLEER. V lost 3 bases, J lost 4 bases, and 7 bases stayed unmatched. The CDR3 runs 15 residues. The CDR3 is CASSHHGQGGYGYTF. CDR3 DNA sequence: TGCGCCAGCAGCCATCACGGACAGGGCGGCTATGGCTACACCTTC.

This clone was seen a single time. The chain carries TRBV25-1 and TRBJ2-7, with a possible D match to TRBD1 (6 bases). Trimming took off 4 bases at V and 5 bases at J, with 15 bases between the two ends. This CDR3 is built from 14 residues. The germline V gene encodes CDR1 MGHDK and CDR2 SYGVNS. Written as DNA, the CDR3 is TGTGCCAGCAGTGGCCAGGGGATCCCCGACGAGCAGTACTTC. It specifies CASSGQGIPDEQYF.

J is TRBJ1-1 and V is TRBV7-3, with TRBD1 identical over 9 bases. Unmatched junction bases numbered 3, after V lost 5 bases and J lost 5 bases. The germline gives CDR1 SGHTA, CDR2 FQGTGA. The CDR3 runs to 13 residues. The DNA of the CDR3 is TGTGCCAGCAGCCCAGGACAGGGGACTGAAGCTTTCTTT. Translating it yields CASSPGQGTEAFF.

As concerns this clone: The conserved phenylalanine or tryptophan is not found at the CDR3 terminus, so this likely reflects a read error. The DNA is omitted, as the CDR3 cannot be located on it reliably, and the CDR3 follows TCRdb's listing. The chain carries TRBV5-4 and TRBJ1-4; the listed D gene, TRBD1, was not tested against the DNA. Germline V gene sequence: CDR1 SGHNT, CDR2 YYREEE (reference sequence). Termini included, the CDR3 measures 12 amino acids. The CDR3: CASSLAVRGRFC.

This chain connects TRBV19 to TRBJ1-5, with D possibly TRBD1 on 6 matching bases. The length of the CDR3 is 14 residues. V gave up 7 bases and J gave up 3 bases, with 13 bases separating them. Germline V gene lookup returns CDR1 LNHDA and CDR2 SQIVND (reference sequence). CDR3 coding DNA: TGTGCCAGTATTCCCCAGGGGTTCAATCAGCCCCAGCATTTT. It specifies CASIPQGFNQPQHF.

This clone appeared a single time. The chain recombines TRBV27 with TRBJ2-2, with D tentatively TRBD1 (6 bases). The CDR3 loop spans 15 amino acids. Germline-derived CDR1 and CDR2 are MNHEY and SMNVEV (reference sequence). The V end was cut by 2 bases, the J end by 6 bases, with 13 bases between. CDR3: CASSLNGGEAGELFF. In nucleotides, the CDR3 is TGTGCCAGCAGTTTAAATGGGGGCGAGGCCGGGGAGCTGTTTTTT.

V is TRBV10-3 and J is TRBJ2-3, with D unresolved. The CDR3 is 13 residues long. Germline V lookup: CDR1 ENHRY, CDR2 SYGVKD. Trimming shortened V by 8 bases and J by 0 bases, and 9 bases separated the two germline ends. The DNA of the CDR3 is TGTGCCATCGGCGAGGCTAGCACAGATACGCAGTATTTT. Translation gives CAIGEASTDTQYF.

The CDR3 is CASSPRGQGYQPQHF. The CDR3 nucleotides are TGTGCCAGCAGTCCCCGGGGACAGGGATATCAGCCCCAGCATTTT. The genes are TRBV28 and TRBJ1-5; 9 nucleotides match TRBD1. CDR1 MDHEN and CDR2 SYDVKM come from the germline V gene. The CDR3 loop spans 15 amino acids. V was clipped by 5 bases and J by 5 bases; unmatched bases: 7.

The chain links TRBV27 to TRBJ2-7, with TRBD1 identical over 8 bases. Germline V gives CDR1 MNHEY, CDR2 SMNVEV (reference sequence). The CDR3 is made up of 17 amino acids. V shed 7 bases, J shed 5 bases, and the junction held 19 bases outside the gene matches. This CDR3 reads CASTALGRQGRNHEQYF. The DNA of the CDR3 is TGTGCCAGCACCGCCCTGGGACGACAGGGGAGGAACCACGAGCAGTACTTC.

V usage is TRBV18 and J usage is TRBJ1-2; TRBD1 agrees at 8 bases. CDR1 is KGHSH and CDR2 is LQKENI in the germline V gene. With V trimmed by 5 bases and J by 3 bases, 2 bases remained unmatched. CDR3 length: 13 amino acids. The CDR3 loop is CASSEDRDYGYTF. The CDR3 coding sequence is TGTGCCAGCTCAGAGGACAGGGACTATGGCTACACCTTC.

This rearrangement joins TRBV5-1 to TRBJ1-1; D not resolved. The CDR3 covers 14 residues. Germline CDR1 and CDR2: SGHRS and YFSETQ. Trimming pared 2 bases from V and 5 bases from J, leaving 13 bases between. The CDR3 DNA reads TGCGCCAGCAGCTTTTTTGTGACGGGGACTGAAGCTTTCTTT. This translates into CASSFFVTGTEAFF.

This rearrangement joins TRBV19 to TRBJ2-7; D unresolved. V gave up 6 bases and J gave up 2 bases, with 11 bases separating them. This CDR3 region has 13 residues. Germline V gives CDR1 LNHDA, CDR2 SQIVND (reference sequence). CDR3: CASSPLFPYEQYF. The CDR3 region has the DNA TGTGCCAGTAGCCCCCTCTTTCCCTACGAGCAGTACTTC.

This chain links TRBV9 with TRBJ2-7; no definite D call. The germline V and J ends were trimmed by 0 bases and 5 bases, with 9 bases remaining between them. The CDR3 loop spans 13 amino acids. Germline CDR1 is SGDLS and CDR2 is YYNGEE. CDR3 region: CASSVGLTHEQYF. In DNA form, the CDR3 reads TGTGCCAGCAGCGTAGGACTTACACACGAGCAGTACTTC.

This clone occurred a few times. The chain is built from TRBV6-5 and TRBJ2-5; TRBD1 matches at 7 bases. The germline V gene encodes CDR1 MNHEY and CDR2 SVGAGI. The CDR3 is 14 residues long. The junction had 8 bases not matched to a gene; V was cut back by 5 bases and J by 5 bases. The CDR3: CASSLGDSRETQYF. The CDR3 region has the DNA TGTGCCAGCAGTCTAGGGGACAGCCGGGAGACCCAGTACTTC.

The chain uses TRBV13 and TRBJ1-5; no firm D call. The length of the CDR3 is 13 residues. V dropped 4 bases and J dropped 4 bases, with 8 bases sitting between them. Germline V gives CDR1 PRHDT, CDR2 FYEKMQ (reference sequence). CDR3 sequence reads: CASSSLPNQPQHF. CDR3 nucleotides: TGTGCCAGCAGCTCCCTCCCGAATCAGCCCCAGCATTTT.